This T cell receptor beta chain was captured by sequencing in a study of CD8+ T cells in alopecia areata. Across the study: Donor skin was harvested from roughly 6-13-month-old C3H/HeJ mice with spontaneous alopecia and grafted onto roughly 7-11-week-old female C3H/HeJ recipients. Notes on the study in general: Scalp lesions, especially in alopecia totalis/universalis, had higher clonality than normal scalp.

Germline V gene lookup returns CDR1 LGHDT and CDR2 YNNKQL (reference sequence). The CDR3 runs 17 residues. Trimming removed 6 bases from V and 0 bases from J; junction bases left unmatched: 8. Reverse transcription of extracted RNA yielded cDNA, which provided the sequencing template. Assay: immunoSEQ multiplex PCR; the TCRdb copy retains only in-frame clones and omits some. The sample has 20,000 or so clones, none seen only once. Markers used for sorting pooled cutaneous lymph node cells were CD4, CD8alpha, NKG2D, NKG2ACE and others. This clone was picked up a small number of times. As yet, its antigen is unknown. Gene labels here are mouse ones. The read finishes 4 residues shy of the CDR3 end, and the germline J gene is used to complete it.

Sequenced sample: CD8+ T cells sorted from a lymph node. This sequence joins TRBV4 and TRBJ2-5, with TRBD2 identical over 11 bases. The sequence was obtained from a C3H/HeJ mouse with alopecia areata. These mice share the MHC haplotype H2-k. CDR3: CASRETGGGINQDTQYF. The DNA read from the CDR3 is TGTGCCAGCAGGGAGACTGGGGGGGGAATTAACCAAGAC. The full variable domain, completed using reference TRBV4 and TRBJ2-5, is ETAVFQTPNYHVTQVGNEVSFNCKQTLGHDTMYWYKQDSKKLLKIMFSYNNKQLIVNETVPRRFSPQSSDKAHLNLRIKSVEPEDSAVYLCASRETGGGINQDTQYFGPGTRLLVL.